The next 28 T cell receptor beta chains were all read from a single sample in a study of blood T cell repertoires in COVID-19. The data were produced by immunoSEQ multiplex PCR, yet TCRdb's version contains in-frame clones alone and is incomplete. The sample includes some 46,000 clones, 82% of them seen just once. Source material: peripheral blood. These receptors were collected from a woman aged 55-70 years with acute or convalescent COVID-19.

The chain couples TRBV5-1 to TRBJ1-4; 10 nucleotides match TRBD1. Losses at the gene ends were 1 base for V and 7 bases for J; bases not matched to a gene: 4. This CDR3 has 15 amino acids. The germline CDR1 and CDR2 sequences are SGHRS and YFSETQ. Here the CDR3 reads CASSLTGTGVEKLFF. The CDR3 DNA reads TGCGCCAGCAGCTTGACCGGGACAGGGGTTGAAAAACTGTTTTTT.

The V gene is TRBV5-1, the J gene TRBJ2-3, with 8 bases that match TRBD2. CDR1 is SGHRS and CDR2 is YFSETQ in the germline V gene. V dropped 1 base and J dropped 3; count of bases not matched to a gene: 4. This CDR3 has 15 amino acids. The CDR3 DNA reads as TGCGCCAGCAGCTTGCAACGCGGGGGGACAGATACGCAGTATTTT. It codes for CASSLQRGGTDTQYF.

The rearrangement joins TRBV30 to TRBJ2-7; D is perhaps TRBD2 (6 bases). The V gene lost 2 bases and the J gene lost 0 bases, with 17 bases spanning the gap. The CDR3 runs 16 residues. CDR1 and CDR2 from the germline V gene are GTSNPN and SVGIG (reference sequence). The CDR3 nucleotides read TGTGCCTGGAGTCCCCTGCGGAGGGCCACCTCCTACGAGCAGTACTTC. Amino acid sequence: CAWSPLRRATSYEQYF.

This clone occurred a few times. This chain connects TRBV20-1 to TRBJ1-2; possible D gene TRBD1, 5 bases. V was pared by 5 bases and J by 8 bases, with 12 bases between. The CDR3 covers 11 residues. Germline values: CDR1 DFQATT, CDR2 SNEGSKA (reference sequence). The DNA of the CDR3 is TGCAGTGCTGCGCAGGGTGTGGGCTACACCTTC. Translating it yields CSAAQGVGYTF.

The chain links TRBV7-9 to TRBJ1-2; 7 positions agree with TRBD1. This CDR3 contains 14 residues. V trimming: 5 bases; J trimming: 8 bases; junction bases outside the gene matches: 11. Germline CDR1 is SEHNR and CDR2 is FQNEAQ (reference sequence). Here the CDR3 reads CASSVRQGGMGYTF. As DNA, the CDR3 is TGTGCCAGCAGCGTACGACAGGGTGGCATGGGCTACACCTTC.

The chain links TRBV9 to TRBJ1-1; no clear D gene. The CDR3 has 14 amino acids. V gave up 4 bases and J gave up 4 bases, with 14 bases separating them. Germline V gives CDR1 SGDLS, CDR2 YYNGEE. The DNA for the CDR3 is TGTGCCAGCAGCTCAACCCCTGAGATCACTGAAGCTTTCTTT. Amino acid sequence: CASSSTPEITEAFF.

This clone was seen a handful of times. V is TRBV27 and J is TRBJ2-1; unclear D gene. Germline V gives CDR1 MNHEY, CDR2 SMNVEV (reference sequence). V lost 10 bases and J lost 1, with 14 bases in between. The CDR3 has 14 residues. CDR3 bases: TGTGCCACTACTACGGTCGGGTCCTACAATGAGCAGTTCTTC. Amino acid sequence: CATTTVGSYNEQFF.

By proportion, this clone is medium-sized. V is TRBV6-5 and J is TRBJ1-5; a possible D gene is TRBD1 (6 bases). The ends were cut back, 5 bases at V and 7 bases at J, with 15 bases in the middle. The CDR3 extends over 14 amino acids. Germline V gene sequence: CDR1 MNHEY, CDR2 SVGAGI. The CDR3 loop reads CASSPRTAEQPQHF. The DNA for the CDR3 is TGTGCCAGCAGTCCTCGGACAGCCGAACAGCCCCAGCATTTT.

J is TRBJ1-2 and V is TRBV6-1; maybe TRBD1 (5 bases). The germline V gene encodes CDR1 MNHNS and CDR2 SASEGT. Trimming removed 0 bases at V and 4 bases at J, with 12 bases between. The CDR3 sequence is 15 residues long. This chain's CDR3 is CASSEAGAALYGYTF. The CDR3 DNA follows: TGTGCCAGCAGTGAAGCTGGGGCAGCCCTCTATGGCTACACCTTC.

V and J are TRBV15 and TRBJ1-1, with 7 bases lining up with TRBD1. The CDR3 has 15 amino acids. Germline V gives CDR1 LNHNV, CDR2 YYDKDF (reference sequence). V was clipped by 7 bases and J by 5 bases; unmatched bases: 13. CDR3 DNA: TGTGCCACCAAACAGGGGTCCTTAGTGGGGACTGAAGCTTTCTTT. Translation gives CATKQGSLVGTEAFF.

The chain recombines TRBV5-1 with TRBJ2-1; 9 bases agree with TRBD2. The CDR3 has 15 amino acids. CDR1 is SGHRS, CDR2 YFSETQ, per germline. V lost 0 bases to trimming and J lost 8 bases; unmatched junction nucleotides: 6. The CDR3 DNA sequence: TGCGCCAGCAGCTTGGGTGGCGGGGGGGTACATGAGCAGTTCTTC. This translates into CASSLGGGGVHEQFF.

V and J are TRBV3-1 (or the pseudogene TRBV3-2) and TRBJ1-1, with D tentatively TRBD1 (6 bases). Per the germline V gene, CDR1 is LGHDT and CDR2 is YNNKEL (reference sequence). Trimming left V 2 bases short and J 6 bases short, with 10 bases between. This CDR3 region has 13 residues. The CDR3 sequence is CASSQTGRAEAFF. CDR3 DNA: TGTGCCAGCAGCCAAACAGGGAGGGCTGAAGCTTTCTTT.

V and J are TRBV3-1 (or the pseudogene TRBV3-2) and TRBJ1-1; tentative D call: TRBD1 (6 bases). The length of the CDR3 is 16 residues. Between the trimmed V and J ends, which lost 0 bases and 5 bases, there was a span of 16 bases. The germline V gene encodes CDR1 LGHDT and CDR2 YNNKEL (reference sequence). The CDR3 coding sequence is TGTGCCAGCAGCCAAGACCCGGCGGGGGGCAGAACTGAAGCTTTCTTT. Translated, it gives CASSQDPAGGRTEAFF.

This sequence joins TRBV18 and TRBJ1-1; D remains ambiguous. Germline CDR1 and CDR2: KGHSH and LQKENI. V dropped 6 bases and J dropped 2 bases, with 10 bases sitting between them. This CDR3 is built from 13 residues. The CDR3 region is CASSPNSNTEAFF. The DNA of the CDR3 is TGTGCCAGCTCCCCGAATAGCAACACTGAAGCTTTCTTT.

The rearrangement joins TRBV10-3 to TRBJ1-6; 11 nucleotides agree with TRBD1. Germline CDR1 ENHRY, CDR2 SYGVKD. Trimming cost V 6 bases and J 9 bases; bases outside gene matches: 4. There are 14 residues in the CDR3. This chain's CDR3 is CAIRPDRGLSPLHF. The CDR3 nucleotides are TGTGCCATCAGGCCGGACAGGGGGCTTTCACCCCTCCACTTT.

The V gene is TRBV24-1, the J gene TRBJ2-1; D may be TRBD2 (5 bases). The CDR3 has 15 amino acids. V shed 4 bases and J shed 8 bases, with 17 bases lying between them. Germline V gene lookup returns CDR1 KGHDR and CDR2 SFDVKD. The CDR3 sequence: CATSDVTSEGDEQFF. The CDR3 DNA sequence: TGTGCCACCAGTGACGTTACCAGCGAGGGCGATGAGCAGTTCTTC.

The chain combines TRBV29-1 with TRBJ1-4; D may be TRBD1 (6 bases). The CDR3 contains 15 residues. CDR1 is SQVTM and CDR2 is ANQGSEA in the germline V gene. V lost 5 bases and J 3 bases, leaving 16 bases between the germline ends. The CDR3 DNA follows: TGCAGCGTTTCGAGACAGGACTCTCCTAATGAAAAACTGTTTTTT. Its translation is CSVSRQDSPNEKLFF. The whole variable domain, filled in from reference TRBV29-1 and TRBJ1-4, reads SAVISQKPSRDICQRGTSLTIQCQVDSQVTMMFWYRQQPGQSLTLIATANQGSEATYESGFVIDKFPISRPNLTFSTLTVSNMSPEDSSIYLCSVSRQDSPNEKLFFGSGTQLSVL.

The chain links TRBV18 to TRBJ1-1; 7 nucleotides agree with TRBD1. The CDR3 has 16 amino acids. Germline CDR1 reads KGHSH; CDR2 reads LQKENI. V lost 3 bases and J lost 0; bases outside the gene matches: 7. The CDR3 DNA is TGTGCCAGCTCACCTCAGGGGGTGGGGATGAACACTGAAGCTTTCTTT. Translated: CASSPQGVGMNTEAFF. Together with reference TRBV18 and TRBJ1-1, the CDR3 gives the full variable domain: NAGVMQNPRHLVRRRGQEARLRCSPMKGHSHVYWYRQLPEEGLKFMVYLQKENIIDESGMPKERFSAEFPKEGPSILRIQQVVRGDSAAYFCASSPQGVGMNTEAFFGQGTRLTVV.

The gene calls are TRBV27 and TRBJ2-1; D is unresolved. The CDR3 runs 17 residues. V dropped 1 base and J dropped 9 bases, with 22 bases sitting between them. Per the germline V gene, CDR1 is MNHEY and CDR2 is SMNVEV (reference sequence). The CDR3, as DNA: TGTGCCAGCAGTTTATTATCCAGCGTCCTCTTCCCGTTTGAGCAGTTCTTC. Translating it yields CASSLLSSVLFPFEQFF.

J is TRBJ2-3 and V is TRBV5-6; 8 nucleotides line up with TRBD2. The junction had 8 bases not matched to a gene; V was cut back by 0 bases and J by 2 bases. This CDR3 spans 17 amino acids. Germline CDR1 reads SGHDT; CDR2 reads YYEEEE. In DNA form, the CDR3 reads TGTGCCAGCAGCTTGGTGGCTAGCGGGCTCTCCACAGATACGCAGTATTTT. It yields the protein CASSLVASGLSTDTQYF.

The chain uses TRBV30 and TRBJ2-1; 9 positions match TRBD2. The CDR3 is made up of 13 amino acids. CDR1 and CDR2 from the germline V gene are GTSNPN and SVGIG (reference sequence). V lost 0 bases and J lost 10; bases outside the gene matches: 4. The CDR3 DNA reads TGTGCCTGGAGTGTGATAGCGGGGGCCGAGCAGTTCTTC. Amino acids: CAWSVIAGAEQFF.

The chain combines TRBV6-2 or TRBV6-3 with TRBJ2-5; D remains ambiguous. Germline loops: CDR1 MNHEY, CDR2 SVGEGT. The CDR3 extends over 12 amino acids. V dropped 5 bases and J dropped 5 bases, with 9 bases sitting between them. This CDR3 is CASSPQAETQYF. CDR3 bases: TGTGCCAGCAGTCCCCAAGCCGAGACCCAGTACTTC.

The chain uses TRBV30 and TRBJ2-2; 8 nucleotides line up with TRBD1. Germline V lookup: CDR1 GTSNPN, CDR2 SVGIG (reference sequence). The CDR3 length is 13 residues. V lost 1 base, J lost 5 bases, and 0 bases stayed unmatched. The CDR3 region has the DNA TGTGCCTGGAGTGGGACAGGGACCGGGGAGCTGTTTTTT. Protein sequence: CAWSGTGTGELFF.

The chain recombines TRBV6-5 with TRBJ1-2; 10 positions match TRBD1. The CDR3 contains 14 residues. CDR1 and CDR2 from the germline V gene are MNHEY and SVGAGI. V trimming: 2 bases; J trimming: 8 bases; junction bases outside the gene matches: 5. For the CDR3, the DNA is TGTGCCAGCAGTTACGGGACAGGGGCAGGGGGCTACACCTTC. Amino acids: CASSYGTGAGGYTF.

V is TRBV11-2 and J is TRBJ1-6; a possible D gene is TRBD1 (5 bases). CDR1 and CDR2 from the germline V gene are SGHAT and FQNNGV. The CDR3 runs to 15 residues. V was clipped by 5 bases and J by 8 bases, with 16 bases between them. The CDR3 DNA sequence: TGTGCCAGCAGCCAGGGCGAGGCAGTGTATTCACCCCTCCACTTT. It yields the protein CASSQGEAVYSPLHF.

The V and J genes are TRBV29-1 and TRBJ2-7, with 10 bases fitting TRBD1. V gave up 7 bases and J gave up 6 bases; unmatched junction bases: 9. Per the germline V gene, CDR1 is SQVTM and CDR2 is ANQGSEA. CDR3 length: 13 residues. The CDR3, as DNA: TGCAGCGCACCGGGACAGGGGCCAGGCGAGCAGTACTTC. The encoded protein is CSAPGQGPGEQYF.

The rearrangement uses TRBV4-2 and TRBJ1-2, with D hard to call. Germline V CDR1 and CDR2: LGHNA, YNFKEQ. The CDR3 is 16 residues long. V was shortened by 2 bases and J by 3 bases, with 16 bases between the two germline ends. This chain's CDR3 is CASSQREPGQDYGYTF. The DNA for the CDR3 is TGTGCCAGCAGCCAAAGGGAGCCAGGTCAGGACTATGGCTACACCTTC.

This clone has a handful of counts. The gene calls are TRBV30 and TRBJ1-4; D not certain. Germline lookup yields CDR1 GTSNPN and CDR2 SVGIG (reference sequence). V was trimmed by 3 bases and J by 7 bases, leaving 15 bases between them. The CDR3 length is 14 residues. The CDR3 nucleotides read TGTGCCTGGAGGGTGGGCCGAGGGATTGAAAAACTGTTTTTT. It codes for CAWRVGRGIEKLFF.